This T cell receptor beta chain came from a study of blood T cell repertoires in COVID-19. Study-level information: There were acute and convalescent COVID-19 samples, and they came from the United States, Italy and Spain. T cells, B-cell-depleted T cells, or PBMCs provided the cDNA or gDNA that served as material.

In the source study's methods: Quantification of nucleated cells was approximated via reference gene primer amplification. Clones were read by immunoSEQ multiplex PCR, and TCRdb kept only the in-frame ones, dropping some. Clone size and V and J calls were adopted from that table, with D and trimming inferred from the DNA. Of over 150,000 clones in the sample, about four fifths are singletons; the top ten hold around 12%. This clone was counted a single time. Germline CDR1 LNHNV, CDR2 YYDKDF (reference sequence). Deletions cut 1 base from V and 8 bases from J, with 9 bases between. The length of the CDR3 is 13 residues. Seattle patients were enrolled during active infection and followed longitudinally.

The sample taken for sequencing was peripheral blood. The J gene is TRBJ2-4, the V gene TRBV15, with D possibly being TRBD2 (5 bases). The sequence was obtained from a woman of 80 years or more with COVID-19, enrolled during active disease. The CDR3 DNA sequence: TGTGCCACCAGCAGAGTCTACGGGGACATTCAGTACTTC. Translation: CATSRVYGDIQYF.